A single sample gave rise to the 30 T cell receptor beta chains below, sequenced in a study of blood T cell repertoires in COVID-19. TCRdb keeps only in-frame clones here, not all; method: immunoSEQ multiplex PCR. The sample lists 160,000 or so clones; around 85% were seen once. The sample taken for sequencing was PBMCs or T cells enriched from blood (not recorded which). The receptors were gathered from a woman in her thirties or forties with acute COVID-19.

This chain uses TRBV20-1 with TRBJ2-1, with TRBD2 matching over 9 bases. The V segment lost 3 bases and the J segment 5 bases; nucleotides outside the gene matches: 8. CDR1 is DFQATT, CDR2 SNEGSKA, per germline (reference sequence). This CDR3 is built from 15 residues. The CDR3 DNA is TGCAGTGCTAGTTCCCCCCTAGCGGGACACAATGAGCAGTTCTTC. Its protein product is CSASSPLAGHNEQFF.

The chain has TRBV12-3 or TRBV12-4 and TRBJ1-3; 7 nucleotides align to TRBD1. The CDR3 length is 13 residues. The V and J ends lost 6 bases and 7 bases, in that order; junction bases with no gene match: 6. The DNA for the CDR3 is TGTGCCAGCAGACCGACAGGGACCAACACCATATATTTT. As protein: CASRPTGTNTIYF.

J is TRBJ1-1 and V is TRBV29-1, with D unclear. Germline CDR1 SQVTM, CDR2 ANQGSEA. CDR3 length: 13 amino acids. CDR3 residues: CSGSEGPTTEAFF. The CDR3 DNA reads as TGCAGTGGGTCGGAGGGCCCAACAACTGAAGCTTTCTTT.

V usage is TRBV30 and J usage is TRBJ1-1, with TRBD1 matching 7 bases. The CDR3 loop spans 12 amino acids. The germline CDR1 and CDR2 sequences are GTSNPN and SVGIG (reference sequence). J was trimmed by 4 bases and V by 5 bases; bases with no gene match: 4. The CDR3 is CAWDRESTEAFF. The CDR3 DNA is TGTGCCTGGGACAGGGAGTCCACTGAAGCTTTCTTT.

The chain uses TRBV5-4 and TRBJ2-3, with unresolved D. V was clipped by 4 bases and J by 3 bases, with 6 bases between them. CDR1 and CDR2 from the germline V gene are SGHNT and YYREEE (reference sequence). The CDR3 extends over 12 amino acids. The CDR3 region has the DNA TGTGCCAGCAGCCGTACAACAGATACGCAGTATTTT. It specifies CASSRTTDTQYF.

The chain combines TRBV27 with TRBJ1-1, with D unclear. Trimming removed 5 bases at V and 1 base at J, with 17 bases between. The germline V gene has CDR1 MNHEY and CDR2 SMNVEV (reference sequence). CDR3 length: 16 residues. CDR3 region: CASSPPRSSGNTEAFF. The CDR3 DNA is TGTGCCAGCAGTCCCCCGAGAAGCTCGGGGAACACTGAAGCTTTCTTT.

This chain joins TRBV7-3 and TRBJ2-3; 8 bases map to TRBD2. Per the germline V gene, CDR1 is SGHTA and CDR2 is FQGTGA. The ends lost 6 bases at V and 3 bases at J; junction bases unmatched: 8. The CDR3 consists of 15 residues. The CDR3 DNA follows: TGTGCCAGCAGTCGAGTAGCGGGACAAACAGATACGCAGTATTTT. Amino acids: CASSRVAGQTDTQYF.

In its sample, this clone was seen a few times. This rearrangement joins TRBV6-5 to TRBJ1-4; D is uncertain. The germline gives CDR1 MNHEY, CDR2 SVGAGI. The ends were cut back, 4 bases at V and 3 bases at J, with 9 bases in the middle. CDR3 length equals 14 residues. CDR3 nucleotides: TGTGCCAGCAGTTTGGTGGCAGCTAATGAAAAACTGTTTTTT. Translation gives CASSLVAANEKLFF.

This chain joins TRBV9 and TRBJ1-1; TRBD1 might be the D (6 bases). V lost 3 bases to trimming and J lost 0 bases, with 12 bases between them. This CDR3 is built from 15 residues. Per the germline V gene, CDR1 is SGDLS and CDR2 is YYNGEE. CDR3 in DNA: TGTGCCAGCAGCGGAGGGGGACGCTTGAACACTGAAGCTTTCTTT. Translation: CASSGGGRLNTEAFF.

This clone showed up just once. V is TRBV30 and J is TRBJ2-4, with D possibly being TRBD1 (6 bases). The V and J ends lost 2 bases and 4 bases respectively, with 18 bases between them. This CDR3 comprises 16 residues. CDR1 and CDR2 from the germline V gene are GTSNPN and SVGIG (reference sequence). The CDR3 region is CAWSTPPQGAKNIQYF. CDR3 nucleotides: TGTGCCTGGAGTACCCCTCCACAGGGAGCAAAAAACATTCAGTACTTC.

This clone was seen a single time. The chain couples TRBV7-9 to TRBJ1-1; perhaps TRBD1 as D (6 bases). The V and J ends lost 5 bases and 2 bases respectively, with 27 bases between them. Germline CDR1 is SEHNR and CDR2 is FQNEAQ (reference sequence). The CDR3 sequence is 19 residues long. CDR3 loop: CASSPWGIEARGTNTEAFF. For the CDR3, the DNA is TGTGCCAGCAGCCCCTGGGGAATAGAGGCCAGGGGCACCAACACTGAAGCTTTCTTT.

CDR3 nucleotides: TGTGCTAGTGGTTTGTTCCCCCTTCCCCGGACTAGCGGGGCTGAGCAGTTCTTC. This translates into CASGLFPLPRTSGAEQFF. The J gene is TRBJ2-1, the V gene TRBV12-5; 12 bases line up with TRBD2. Germline assignment: CDR1 LGHNT and CDR2 FRNRAP. V lost 2 bases and J lost 9; bases outside the gene matches: 14. CDR3 length: 18 residues.

The chain uses TRBV12-5 and TRBJ2-7; TRBD1 matches at 8 bases. The CDR3 runs to 14 residues. From germline, CDR1 is LGHNT and CDR2 FRNRAP. V was clipped by 8 bases and J by 6 bases; unmatched bases: 12. The CDR3 DNA reads as TGTGCTAGTACCCAGGGGGCCTCAGTAAGCGAGCAGTACTTC. Amino acid sequence: CASTQGASVSEQYF.

The sample holds many counts of this clone. The rearrangement uses TRBV29-1 and TRBJ2-2; D is undetermined. The V and J ends lost 7 bases and 1 base respectively, with 7 bases between them. The CDR3 runs 12 residues. The germline gives CDR1 SQVTM, CDR2 ANQGSEA. The CDR3 loop reads CSARQNTGELFF. The CDR3 DNA is TGCAGCGCAAGACAGAACACCGGGGAGCTGTTTTTT.

The genes are TRBV19 and TRBJ2-1, with 12 bases that match TRBD2. The germline V gene has CDR1 LNHDA and CDR2 SQIVND (reference sequence). The J segment lost 9 bases and the V segment lost 4 bases, leaving 7 bases of the junction unmatched. The CDR3 has 15 amino acids. For the CDR3, the DNA is TGTGCCAGTAGTAAGCTAGCGGGAGGGATAGTTGAGCAGTTCTTC. Translation: CASSKLAGGIVEQFF.

This chain joins TRBV19 and TRBJ2-3, with D unresolved. The V and J ends lost 5 bases and 8 bases respectively, with 14 bases between them. This CDR3 has 13 amino acids. Germline CDR1 is LNHDA and CDR2 is SQIVND (reference sequence). DNA of the CDR3: TGTGCCAGTAGTCCAACGGGTGGCCCTACGCAGTATTTT. Protein product: CASSPTGGPTQYF.

This chain joins TRBV5-4 and TRBJ2-1, with 8 bases matching TRBD2. Losses at the gene ends were 2 bases for V and 8 bases for J; bases not matched to a gene: 6. The CDR3 length is 14 residues. The germline V gene encodes CDR1 SGHNT and CDR2 YYREEE (reference sequence). DNA of the CDR3: TGTGCCAGCAGCTTAGAGCGGGAGTTGGATGAGCAGTTCTTC. Translation gives CASSLERELDEQFF.

The chain is built from TRBV5-6 and TRBJ1-1; 8 positions agree with TRBD1. The CDR3 contains 14 residues. Germline CDR1 reads SGHDT; CDR2 reads YYEEEE. V shed 4 bases, J shed 1 base, and the junction held 3 bases outside the gene matches. The CDR3 spells CASSTTGANTEAFF. Written as DNA, the CDR3 is TGTGCCAGCAGCACGACAGGGGCGAACACTGAAGCTTTCTTT.

In DNA, the CDR3 is TGTGCCAGCTCCCGATCAACAGGGATCTCGGGAGGCTACACCTTC. Its protein is CASSRSTGISGGYTF. The rearrangement links TRBV18 to TRBJ1-2; possibly TRBD1 for D (6 bases). V was clipped by 6 bases and J by 8 bases, with 22 bases between them. CDR3 length: 15 amino acids. Germline V gene lookup returns CDR1 KGHSH and CDR2 LQKENI.

The chain couples TRBV7-2 to TRBJ2-7, with TRBD2 matching 7 bases. The germline V gene has CDR1 SGHTA and CDR2 FQGNSA. The J segment lost 1 base and the V segment lost 6 bases, leaving 9 bases of the junction unmatched. The CDR3 sequence is 15 residues long. CDR3 sequence reads: CASSPSGTPSYEQYF. For the CDR3, the DNA is TGTGCCAGCAGTCCCAGCGGGACCCCGTCCTACGAGCAGTACTTC.

V and J are TRBV24-1 and TRBJ2-1, with 9 bases lining up with TRBD2. Unmatched junction bases numbered 15, after V lost 4 bases and J lost 6 bases. Germline CDR1 reads KGHDR; CDR2 reads SFDVKD. This CDR3 has 18 amino acids. The CDR3 bases are TGTGCCACCAGTGACCCCCACCTTAGCGGGAGAGAAGGCAATGAGCAGTTCTTC. It translates to CATSDPHLSGREGNEQFF.

J is TRBJ2-1 and V is TRBV6-5, with TRBD1 matching over 8 bases. Germline CDR1 MNHEY, CDR2 SVGAGI. CDR3 length: 16 amino acids. Trimming took 0 bases from V and 3 from J; bases not matched to a gene: 4. The CDR3 loop reads CASSYSSGGYYNEQFF. The DNA of the CDR3 is TGTGCCAGCAGTTACTCATCAGGGGGCTACTACAATGAGCAGTTCTTC.

The rearrangement uses TRBV28 and TRBJ1-1; 9 bases align to TRBD1. The CDR3 runs to 15 residues. Trimming at V came to 1 base and at J to 10 bases, leaving 10 bases not matched to a gene. Germline V gene lookup returns CDR1 MDHEN and CDR2 SYDVKM. The CDR3 reads CASSLSGGDRVRAFF. CDR3 coding DNA: TGTGCCAGCAGTTTATCAGGTGGGGACAGGGTACGAGCTTTCTTT.

The rearrangement joins TRBV10-3 to TRBJ2-3; 7 positions agree with TRBD2. From germline, CDR1 is ENHRY and CDR2 SYGVKD. The CDR3 loop spans 14 amino acids. V lost 6 bases, J lost 1 base, and 4 bases stayed unmatched. The CDR3 here is CAISLAGRTDTQYF. The CDR3 DNA reads as TGTGCCATCAGCTTAGCGGGCCGCACAGATACGCAGTATTTT.

J is TRBJ2-1 and V is TRBV7-3; the match to TRBD1 covers 8 bases. The CDR3 totals 13 residues. Germline loops: CDR1 SGHTA, CDR2 FQGTGA. The ends lost 5 bases at V and 8 bases at J; junction bases unmatched: 5. As DNA, the CDR3 is TGTGCCAGCAGCCTCGGACAGGGCGATGAGCAGTTCTTC. Translating gives CASSLGQGDEQFF.

The V call is TRBV3-1 (or the pseudogene TRBV3-2), the J call TRBJ2-7; 9 nucleotides align to TRBD2. This CDR3 is built from 14 residues. Trimming took 5 bases from V and 6 from J; bases not matched to a gene: 8. Per germline, CDR1 LGHDT and CDR2 YNNKEL (reference sequence). CDR3 sequence reads: CASSDSGRSPEQYF. Here the CDR3 DNA reads TGTGCCAGCAGCGACAGCGGGAGGAGCCCCGAGCAGTACTTC.

The chain employs TRBV19 and TRBJ2-1; 8 bases line up with TRBD2. Looked up from germline, CDR1 is LNHDA and CDR2 is SQIVND (reference sequence). The junction had 8 bases not matched to a gene; V was cut back by 3 bases and J by 7 bases. The CDR3 extends over 15 amino acids. The CDR3 loop is CASSIGSGSWNEQFF. For the CDR3, the DNA is TGTGCCAGTAGTATTGGGAGCGGGAGCTGGAATGAGCAGTTCTTC.

This clone appeared once. The genes are TRBV7-2 and TRBJ2-7; a weak D match, TRBD2 (8 bases). Trimming stripped 5 bases from V and 1 base from J, with 24 bases between. The CDR3 is made up of 18 amino acids. Germline V lookup: CDR1 SGHTA, CDR2 FQGNSA. In DNA, the CDR3 is TGTGCCAGCAGCCCCCGGCCCAGCGGGAGACAGGGTTCCTACGAGCAGTACTTC. Residues: CASSPRPSGRQGSYEQYF.

This chain uses TRBV29-1 with TRBJ2-1; 12 bases agree with TRBD2. Germline V lookup: CDR1 SQVTM, CDR2 ANQGSEA. The J segment lost 8 bases and the V segment lost 4 bases, leaving 6 bases of the junction unmatched. The CDR3 contains 14 residues. CDR3 DNA sequence: TGCAGCGTTGTGACTAGCGGGAGCCCCTATGAGCAGTTCTTC. Translated, it gives CSVVTSGSPYEQFF.

This sequence joins TRBV2 and TRBJ2-3; no definite D call. CDR3 length: 12 residues. Germline V gives CDR1 SNHLY, CDR2 FYNNEI. V was clipped by 4 bases and J by 1 base, with 3 bases between them. The CDR3 is CASSAGTDTQYF. The CDR3 coding sequence is TGTGCCAGCAGTGCCGGCACAGATACGCAGTATTTT.